One sample yielded the 9 T cell receptor beta chains listed below, sequenced in a study of blood T cell repertoires in COVID-19. The method was immunoSEQ multiplex PCR; TCRdb's version includes in-frame clones alone and lacks a portion of them. There are around 220,000 clones in the sample; around 83% occur only once, and approximately 6.5% lies in the top ten. The sample consisted of PBMCs or T cells enriched from blood (not recorded which). The source of these receptors is a woman aged 40 to 50 who had recovered from COVID-19.

This clone appeared a few times. V is TRBV28 and J is TRBJ2-2, with a possible D match to TRBD1 (7 bases). V dropped 9 bases and J dropped 1 base, with 18 bases sitting between them. The CDR3 is made up of 16 amino acids. The V gene's germline CDR1 is MDHEN and CDR2 SYDVKM. CDR3: CASSRRGQGNTGELFF. CDR3 coding DNA: TGTGCCAGTAGTCGGAGGGGGCAGGGGAACACCGGGGAGCTGTTTTTT.

The gene calls are TRBV11-3 and TRBJ1-1; a possible D gene is TRBD1 (5 bases). Germline-derived CDR1 and CDR2 are SGHNT and YENEEA. This CDR3 comprises 15 residues. The V end was cut by 5 bases, the J end by 0 bases, with 13 bases between. DNA for the CDR3: TGTGCCAGCAGCCCGGGGGGGGAAGTGAACACTGAAGCTTTCTTT. Its protein is CASSPGGEVNTEAFF.

The genes are TRBV29-1 and TRBJ2-3, with 10 bases that match TRBD2. The V segment lost 6 bases and the J segment 3 bases; nucleotides outside the gene matches: 9. The CDR3 has 15 residues. Germline V gene sequence: CDR1 SQVTM, CDR2 ANQGSEA. CDR3 region: CSVVLAGDRTDTQYF. The CDR3 nucleotides are TGCAGCGTAGTCCTAGCGGGAGATAGGACAGATACGCAGTATTTT.

This chain links TRBV2 with TRBJ1-2; 7 bases are shared with TRBD1. J lost 6 bases, V lost 5 bases, and 3 bases had no gene match. The V gene's germline CDR1 is SNHLY and CDR2 FYNNEI. CDR3 size: 12 residues. The CDR3 protein is CASSYRGHGYTF. CDR3 DNA sequence: TGTGCCAGCAGTTACAGGGGACATGGCTACACCTTC.

The rearrangement joins TRBV5-6 to TRBJ2-1, with a possible D match to TRBD2 (6 bases). CDR1 and CDR2 (germline): SGHDT, YYEEEE. This CDR3 spans 15 amino acids. The V and J ends lost 0 bases and 5 bases respectively, with 12 bases between them. Here the CDR3 reads CASSLAGGTDNEQFF. The CDR3 DNA is TGTGCCAGCAGCTTGGCTGGCGGGACCGACAATGAGCAGTTCTTC.

The chain employs TRBV20-1 and TRBJ1-1; TRBD1 is a possible D gene (5 bases). Germline assignment: CDR1 DFQATT and CDR2 SNEGSKA (reference sequence). The CDR3 totals 11 residues. V lost 6 bases to trimming and J lost 4 bases, with 9 bases between them. The CDR3 sequence: CSAAGGTEAFF. The CDR3 bases are TGCAGTGCAGCGGGGGGCACTGAAGCTTTCTTT.

This clone was seen a handful of times. J is TRBJ2-7 and V is TRBV18; tentatively, D is TRBD1 (7 bases). Per the germline V gene, CDR1 is KGHSH and CDR2 is LQKENI. Trimming cost V 6 bases and J 3 bases, with 12 bases left between them. The CDR3 length is 13 residues. CDR3 protein: CASSEGQLYEQYF. CDR3 sequence (DNA): TGTGCCAGCTCGGAGGGACAGCTCTACGAGCAGTACTTC.

The chain has TRBV28 and TRBJ2-7; 8 nucleotides match TRBD1. Trimming at V came to 1 base and at J to 3 bases, leaving 2 bases not matched to a gene. In germline, CDR1 is MDHEN, CDR2 SYDVKM. The CDR3 loop spans 14 amino acids. This CDR3 is CASSLSGTGYEQYF. The CDR3 DNA is TGTGCCAGCAGTTTATCAGGGACAGGCTACGAGCAGTACTTC. Together with reference TRBV28 and TRBJ2-7, the CDR3 gives the full variable domain: DVKVTQSSRYLVKRTGEKVFLECVQDMDHENMFWYRQDPGLGLRLIYFSYDVKMKEKGDIPEGYSVSREKKERFSLILESASTNQTSMYLCASSLSGTGYEQYFGPGTRLTVT.

The V call is TRBV18, the J call TRBJ2-7; the D gene is possibly TRBD1 (5 bases). This CDR3 region has 16 residues. The germline V gene encodes CDR1 KGHSH and CDR2 LQKENI. The V end was cut by 6 bases, the J end by 2 bases, with 20 bases between. The CDR3 DNA reads as TGTGCCAGCTCCCCCTCTGTTCAGGGAAGGCCCTACGAGCAGTACGTC. It is translated as CASSPSVQGRPYEQYV.